The clone carrying this TCR beta chain was picked up a small number of times. This entry belongs to a study of response to subunit inactivated influenza vaccine. TCRdb processed the RT-PCR reads anew with MiXCR; each CDR3 protein has one entry. The data show around 190,000 distinct CDR3 sequences, about 9.3% seen once. The CDR3 contains 17 residues. With 1 base clipped from V and 3 bases from J, the junction kept 9 bases outside the gene matches. The germline V gene encodes CDR1 SGHDT and CDR2 YYEEEE. The chain combines TRBV5-6 with TRBJ2-7; 11 positions match TRBD1. Sequenced here: non-naive T cells sorted from PBMCs, sampled on the day of vaccination. This TCR was recovered from a man aged 50-60 years who received an inactivated influenza vaccine. The CDR3 bases are TGTGCCAGCAGCTTGATCCCCAGGACAGGGGGCAACTACGAGCAGTACTTC. Protein product: CASSLIPRTGGNYEQYF.